The clone carrying this TCR beta chain was detected only once. Its antigen remains unknown. The CDR3 has 14 residues. In germline, CDR1 is SNHLY, CDR2 FYNNEI. With 10 bases clipped from V and 5 bases from J, the junction kept 12 bases outside the gene matches. This record belongs to a study of graft-versus-host responses after intestinal transplantation. About the study: The recipients all started with anti-thymocyte globulin induction and then took tacrolimus and steroids for three to four years. Study-wide results and caveats: Some GvH clones appeared in ileal mucosa or blood before recipient bone marrow. Circulating GvH clone levels at their peak were associated with HvG declines (early post-transplant). Graft-donor T cell macrochimerism in patients accompanied high graft-versus-host to host-versus-graft clonal ratios in allografts.

The table came from immunoSEQ multiplex PCR; TCRdb's copy has only in-frame clones and leaves some out. The table records nearly 110,000 clones, roughly 87% of them present only once. This sequence was found in a human donor who was the organ donor for an intestinal transplant. The chain combines TRBV2 with TRBJ2-5; 8 bases map to TRBD1. The sequences come from unstimulated CD4+ T cells sorted from spleen or lymph node cells, collected before transplant. CDR3 nucleotides: TGTGCCACGCGGAAGACAGGGGCTATCGAGACCCAGTACTTC. Its protein product is CATRKTGAIETQYF.